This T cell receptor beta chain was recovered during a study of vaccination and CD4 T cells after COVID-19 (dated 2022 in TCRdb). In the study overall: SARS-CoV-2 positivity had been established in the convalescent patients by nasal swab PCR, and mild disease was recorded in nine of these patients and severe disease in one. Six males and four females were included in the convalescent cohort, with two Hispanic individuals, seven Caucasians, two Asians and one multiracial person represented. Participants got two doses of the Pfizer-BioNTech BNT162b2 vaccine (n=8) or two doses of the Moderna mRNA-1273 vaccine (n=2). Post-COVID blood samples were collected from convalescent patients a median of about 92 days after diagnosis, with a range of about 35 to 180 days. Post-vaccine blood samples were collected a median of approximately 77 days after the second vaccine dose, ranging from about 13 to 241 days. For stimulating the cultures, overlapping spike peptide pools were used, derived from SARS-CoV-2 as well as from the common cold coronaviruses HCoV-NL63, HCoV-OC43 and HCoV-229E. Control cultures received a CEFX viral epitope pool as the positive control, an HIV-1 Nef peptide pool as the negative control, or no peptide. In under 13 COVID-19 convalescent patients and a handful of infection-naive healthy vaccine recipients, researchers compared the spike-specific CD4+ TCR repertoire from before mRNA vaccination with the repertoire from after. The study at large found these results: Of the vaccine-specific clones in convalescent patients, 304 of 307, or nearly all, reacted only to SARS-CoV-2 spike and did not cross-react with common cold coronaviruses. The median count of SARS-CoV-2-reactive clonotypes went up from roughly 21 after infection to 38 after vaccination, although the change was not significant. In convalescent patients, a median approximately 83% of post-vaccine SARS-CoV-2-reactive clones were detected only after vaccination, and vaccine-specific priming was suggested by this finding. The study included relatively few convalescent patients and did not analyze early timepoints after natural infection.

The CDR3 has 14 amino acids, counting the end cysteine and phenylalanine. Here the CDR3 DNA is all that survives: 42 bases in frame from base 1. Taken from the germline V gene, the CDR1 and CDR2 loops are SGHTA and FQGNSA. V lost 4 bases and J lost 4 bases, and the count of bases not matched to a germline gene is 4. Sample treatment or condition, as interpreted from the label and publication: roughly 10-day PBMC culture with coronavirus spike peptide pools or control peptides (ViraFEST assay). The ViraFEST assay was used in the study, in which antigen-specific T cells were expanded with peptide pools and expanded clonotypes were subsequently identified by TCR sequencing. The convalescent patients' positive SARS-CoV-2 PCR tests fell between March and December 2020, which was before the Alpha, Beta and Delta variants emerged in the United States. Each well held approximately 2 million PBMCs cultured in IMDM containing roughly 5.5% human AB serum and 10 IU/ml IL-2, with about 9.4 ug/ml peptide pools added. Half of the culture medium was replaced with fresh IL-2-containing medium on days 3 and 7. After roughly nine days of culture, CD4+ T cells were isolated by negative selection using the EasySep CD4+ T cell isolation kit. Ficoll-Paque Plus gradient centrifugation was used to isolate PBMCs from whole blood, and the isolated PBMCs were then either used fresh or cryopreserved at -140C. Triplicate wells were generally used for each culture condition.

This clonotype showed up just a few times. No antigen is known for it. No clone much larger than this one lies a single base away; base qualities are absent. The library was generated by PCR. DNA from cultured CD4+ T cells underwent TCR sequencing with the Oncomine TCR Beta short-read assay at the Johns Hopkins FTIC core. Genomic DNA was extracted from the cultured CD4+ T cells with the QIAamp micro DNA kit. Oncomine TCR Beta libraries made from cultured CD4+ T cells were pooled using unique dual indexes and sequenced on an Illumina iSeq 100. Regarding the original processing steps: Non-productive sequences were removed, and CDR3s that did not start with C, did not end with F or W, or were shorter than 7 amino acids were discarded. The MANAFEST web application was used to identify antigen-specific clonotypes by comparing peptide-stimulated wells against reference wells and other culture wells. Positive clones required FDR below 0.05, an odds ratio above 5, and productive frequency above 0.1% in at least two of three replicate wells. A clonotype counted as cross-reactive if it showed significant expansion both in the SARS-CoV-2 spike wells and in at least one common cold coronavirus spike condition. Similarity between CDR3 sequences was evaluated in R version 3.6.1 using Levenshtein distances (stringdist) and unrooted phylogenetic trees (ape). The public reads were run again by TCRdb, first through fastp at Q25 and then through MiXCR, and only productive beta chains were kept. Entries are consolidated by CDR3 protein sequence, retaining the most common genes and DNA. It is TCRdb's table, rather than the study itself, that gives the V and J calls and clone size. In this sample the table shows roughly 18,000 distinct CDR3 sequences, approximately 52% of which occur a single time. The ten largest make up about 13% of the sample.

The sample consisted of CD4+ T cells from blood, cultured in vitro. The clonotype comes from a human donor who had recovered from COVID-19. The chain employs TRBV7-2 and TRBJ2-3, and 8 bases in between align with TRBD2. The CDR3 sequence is CASSSGLAPDTQYF. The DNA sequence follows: TGTGCCAGCAGCTCCGGACTAGCCCCAGATACGCAGTATTTT.